These 9 T cell receptor beta chains originate from one sample sequenced in a study of blood T cells in healthy people across ages. A second PCR, run for about 7 to 11 cycles, used a sample-barcoded 5' primer plus a J-beta primer mix. Each CDR3 protein is one row after TCRdb ran MiXCR on the 5' RACE reads. The data hold 1 million or so distinct CDR3 sequences, with 45% observed a single time. The specimen sequenced was blood. The receptor source for this set is a woman aged 55-70 years in good health.

The chain is built from TRBV27 and TRBJ2-7; D gene uncertain. The germline V and J ends were trimmed by 4 bases and 0 bases, with 13 bases remaining between them. Germline CDR1 is MNHEY and CDR2 is SMNVEV (reference sequence). The length of the CDR3 is 15 residues. This CDR3 is CASSSSTTYSYEQYF. The CDR3 DNA sequence: TGTGCCAGCAGTTCGTCAACGACATACTCCTACGAGCAGTACTTC.

This clonotype was counted a few times. The chain is built from TRBV15 and TRBJ2-2; D perhaps matches TRBD2 (6 bases). Between the trimmed V and J ends, which lost 4 bases and 2 bases, there was a span of 8 bases. The CDR3 is 14 amino acids. Germline lookup yields CDR1 LNHNV and CDR2 YYDKDF (reference sequence). The CDR3 is CATSTGTNTGELFF. Here the CDR3 DNA reads TGTGCCACCAGCACCGGGACTAACACCGGGGAGCTGTTTTTT.

V and J are TRBV2 and TRBJ1-2; D may be TRBD1 (5 bases). CDR1 and CDR2 (germline): SNHLY, FYNNEI. Trimming left V 6 bases short and J 8 bases short, with 22 bases between. The CDR3 runs to 15 residues. CDR3 protein: CASRGLRDGVRGYTF. In DNA form, the CDR3 reads TGTGCCAGCAGGGGGCTCCGGGATGGAGTTCGAGGCTACACCTTC.

The J gene is TRBJ2-3, the V gene TRBV5-1; the D call may be TRBD1 or TRBD2 (5 bases each). The germline V gene encodes CDR1 SGHRS and CDR2 YFSETQ. This CDR3 contains 15 residues. The V end lost 1 base, the J end lost 5 bases, and 14 bases lay between the germline ends. The CDR3 region has the DNA TGCGCCAGCAGCTTGACTCTCAATGGGGGAGATACGCAGTATTTT. This encodes CASSLTLNGGDTQYF.

The chain links TRBV28 to TRBJ2-5; no definite D call. Judging by the DNA end, TRBJ2-7 fits better; the J call may be wrong. CDR3 length equals 12 residues. CDR1 is MDHEN, CDR2 SYDVKM, per germline. CDR3 DNA sequence: TGTGCCAGCATGGCTAATTTGGGCGAGCAGTACTTC. Its translation: CASMANLGEQYF.

This clonotype was seen more than once but under ten times. V usage is TRBV28 and J usage is TRBJ1-2, with D maybe TRBD1 (5 bases). Germline CDR1 reads MDHEN; CDR2 reads SYDVKM. V lost 3 bases, J lost 0 bases, and 14 bases lay in between. CDR3 length: 16 residues. CDR3 DNA: TGTGCCAGCAGTTTGGGGGGAATGGTCACTAACTATGGCTACACCTTC. The encoded protein is CASSLGGMVTNYGYTF.

V is TRBV19 and J is TRBJ1-4, with a weak D call TRBD1 (6 bases). The CDR3 contains 13 residues. Germline-derived CDR1 and CDR2 are LNHDA and SQIVND (reference sequence). The V end was cut by 9 bases, the J end by 4 bases, with 12 bases between. CDR3 nucleotide sequence: TGTGCCAGCGAGAGGGGGATTAATGAAAAACTGTTTTTT. Translation gives CASERGINEKLFF.

This clonotype was detected ten times or more. J is TRBJ2-1 and V is TRBV6-5, with no clear D. The CDR3 consists of 12 residues. V lost 0 bases and J lost 6, with 3 bases in between. From germline, CDR1 is MNHEY and CDR2 SVGAGI. The CDR3: CASSYSGNEQFF. The CDR3 coding sequence is TGTGCCAGCAGTTACTCTGGCAATGAGCAGTTCTTC.

This clonotype was recorded at least ten times. A clone one base away is much larger, so this may be a read error. CDR3 protein: CSVEDRGAGGPTYNEQYF. Here the CDR3 DNA reads TGCAGCGTTGAAGATCGGGGAGCGGGAGGGCCCACCTACAATGAGCAGTACTTC. The chain employs TRBV29-1 and TRBJ2-1; 10 bases fit TRBD2. The J call is doubtful: the DNA matches TRBJ2-7 better. The CDR3 loop spans 18 amino acids. Germline lookup yields CDR1 SQVTM and CDR2 ANQGSEA.